Listed below are T cell receptor beta chains from one sample, sequenced in a study of T cells and Merkel cell carcinoma outcomes. Generated by immunoSEQ multiplex PCR, the TCRdb table keeps only in-frame clones and is missing some. The table includes some 19,000 clones, roughly 87% detected once. Material: tumor tissue from Merkel cell carcinoma. All receptors derive from a human donor with Merkel cell carcinoma. CDR3s include the opening cysteine and the closing phenylalanine or tryptophan. D genes are given only for firm matches. The size of a clone is reported for some rows only, either as once, few or many, or as a class for expanded clones.

v_call: TRBV5-4; d_call: -; j_call: TRBJ2-7; clone_size: -; cdr3_aa: CASSGDTSYEQYF; cdr3_nt: TGTGCCAGCAGCGGGGACACCTCCTACGAGCAGTACTTC
v_call: TRBV11-2; d_call: TRBD1; j_call: TRBJ1-2; clone_size: -; cdr3_aa: CASSHAGTGSWGYTF; cdr3_nt: TGTGCCAGCAGCCACGCCGGGACAGGGAGTTGGGGATACACCTTC
v_call: TRBV14; d_call: -; j_call: TRBJ1-4; clone_size: -; cdr3_aa: CASSQVTGFEKLFF; cdr3_nt: TGTGCCAGCAGCCAAGTAACGGGGTTTGAAAAACTGTTTTTT
v_call: TRBV6-5; d_call: -; j_call: TRBJ2-3; clone_size: -; cdr3_aa: CASSYYLGDTQYF; cdr3_nt: TGTGCCAGCAGTTATTATCTAGGTGATACGCAGTATTTT
v_call: TRBV7-9; d_call: -; j_call: TRBJ2-7; clone_size: -; cdr3_aa: CASSAQWDEQYF; cdr3_nt: TGTGCCAGCAGCGCCCAGTGGGACGAGCAGTACTTC
v_call: TRBV5-1; d_call: -; j_call: TRBJ2-5; clone_size: -; cdr3_aa: CASSLEPGFQETQYF; cdr3_nt: TGCGCCAGCAGCTTGGAACCGGGATTCCAAGAGACCCAGTACTTC
v_call: TRBV2; d_call: -; j_call: TRBJ2-7; clone_size: -; cdr3_aa: CASSAHYEQYF; cdr3_nt: TGTGCCAGCAGTGCCCACTACGAGCAGTACTTC
v_call: TRBV6-1; d_call: TRBD1; j_call: TRBJ1-1; clone_size: -; cdr3_aa: CASSGTGGFKAFF; cdr3_nt: TGTGCCAGCAGTGGGACAGGGGGCTTTAAAGCTTTCTTT
v_call: TRBV7-8; d_call: -; j_call: TRBJ1-2; clone_size: -; cdr3_aa: CASSSGGYGYTF; cdr3_nt: TGTGCCAGCAGCTCTGGAGGATATGGCTACACCTTC
v_call: TRBV30; d_call: TRBD1; j_call: TRBJ1-1; clone_size: -; cdr3_aa: CAWDRGNGAFF; cdr3_nt: TGTGCCTGGGACAGGGGGAACGGAGCTTTCTTT
v_call: TRBV11-2; d_call: -; j_call: TRBJ1-2; clone_size: -; cdr3_aa: CASRAYRLWPRAYGYTF; cdr3_nt: TGTGCCAGCAGGGCTTATCGGCTCTGGCCTCGGGCCTATGGCTACACCTTC
v_call: TRBV29-1; d_call: TRBD2; j_call: TRBJ2-3; clone_size: -; cdr3_aa: CSVQVLAGRTDTQYF; cdr3_nt: TGCAGCGTTCAGGTGCTAGCGGGCCGCACAGATACGCAGTATTTT
v_call: TRBV28; d_call: TRBD1; j_call: TRBJ2-5; clone_size: -; cdr3_aa: CASSPGGAETQYF; cdr3_nt: TGTGCCAGCAGTCCAGGGGGCGCAGAGACCCAGTACTTC
v_call: TRBV6-1; d_call: -; j_call: TRBJ1-3; clone_size: -; cdr3_aa: CASSELGSSGNTIYF; cdr3_nt: TGTGCCAGCAGTGAATTGGGGAGCTCTGGAAACACCATATATTTT
v_call: TRBV5-1; d_call: -; j_call: TRBJ2-1; clone_size: -; cdr3_aa: CASSLDGASSYNEQFF; cdr3_nt: TGCGCCAGCAGCTTGGACGGTGCGAGCTCCTACAATGAGCAGTTCTTC
v_call: TRBV7-9; d_call: -; j_call: TRBJ2-7; clone_size: -; cdr3_aa: CASSSLSSRSYEQYF; cdr3_nt: TGTGCCAGCAGCTCCTTGAGCAGTCGCTCCTACGAGCAGTACTTC
v_call: TRBV9; d_call: TRBD1; j_call: TRBJ1-1; clone_size: -; cdr3_aa: CASSVHRGRAREIIF; cdr3_nt: TGTGCCAGCAGCGTCCACAGGGGACGAGCCCGAGAGATAATCTTT
v_call: TRBV10-3; d_call: -; j_call: TRBJ1-4; clone_size: -; cdr3_aa: CAISVGLREKLFF; cdr3_nt: TGTGCCATCAGTGTTGGGTTGCGGGAAAAACTGTTTTTT
v_call: TRBV20-1; d_call: -; j_call: TRBJ2-3; clone_size: -; cdr3_aa: CSAATDTQYF; cdr3_nt: TGCAGTGCTGCTACAGATACGCAGTATTTT
v_call: TRBV11-2; d_call: TRBD1; j_call: TRBJ2-7; clone_size: few; cdr3_aa: CASSLGTGYEQYF; cdr3_nt: TGTGCCAGCAGCCTCGGGACAGGCTACGAGCAGTACTTC
v_call: TRBV5-1; d_call: -; j_call: TRBJ2-7; clone_size: -; cdr3_aa: CASSTSGRNEQYF; cdr3_nt: TGCGCCAGCAGCACCTCGGGACGAAACGAGCAGTACTTC
v_call: TRBV27; d_call: -; j_call: TRBJ2-1; clone_size: -; cdr3_aa: CASSLSMGEVYNEQFF; cdr3_nt: TGTGCCAGCAGTTTGTCAATGGGGGAGGTCTACAATGAGCAGTTCTTC
v_call: TRBV5-4; d_call: -; j_call: TRBJ2-1; clone_size: once; cdr3_aa: CASSLRVGGYNEQFF; cdr3_nt: TGTGCCAGCAGCTTGAGAGTAGGGGGTTACAATGAGCAGTTCTTC
v_call: TRBV9; d_call: TRBD1; j_call: TRBJ2-7; clone_size: -; cdr3_aa: CATQRRSGQGLHEQYF; cdr3_nt: TGTGCCACCCAGCGTCGATCAGGACAGGGTCTGCACGAGCAGTACTTC
v_call: TRBV5-4; d_call: TRBD1; j_call: TRBJ2-1; clone_size: -; cdr3_aa: CASSLGQDRNEQFF; cdr3_nt: TGTGCCAGCAGCTTAGGACAGGACCGCAATGAGCAGTTCTTC
v_call: TRBV5-1; d_call: -; j_call: TRBJ1-1; clone_size: -; cdr3_aa: CASSFQGTTEAFF; cdr3_nt: TGCGCCAGCAGTTTTCAGGGTACGACTGAAGCTTTCTTT
v_call: TRBV4-1; d_call: -; j_call: TRBJ1-2; clone_size: once; cdr3_aa: CASSQSNGYGYTF; cdr3_nt: TGCGCCAGCAGCCAAAGTAACGGCTATGGCTACACCTTC
v_call: TRBV2; d_call: -; j_call: TRBJ1-1; clone_size: -; cdr3_aa: CASSEAHRLNTEAFF; cdr3_nt: TGTGCCAGCAGTGAAGCCCACAGATTGAACACTGAAGCTTTCTTT
v_call: TRBV28; d_call: -; j_call: TRBJ1-4; clone_size: -; cdr3_aa: CASSLGGIANEKLFF; cdr3_nt: TGTGCCAGCAGTTTAGGGGGTATTGCTAATGAAAAACTGTTTTTT
v_call: TRBV4-2; d_call: TRBD2; j_call: TRBJ2-7; clone_size: -; cdr3_aa: CASSQVASGGTSSYEQYF; cdr3_nt: TGTGCCAGCAGCCAAGTTGCTAGCGGGGGTACTAGCTCCTACGAGCAGTACTTC
v_call: TRBV13; d_call: -; j_call: TRBJ1-1; clone_size: -; cdr3_aa: CASRHEAFF; cdr3_nt: TGTGCCAGCCGGCATGAAGCTTTCTTT
v_call: TRBV2; d_call: TRBD1; j_call: TRBJ2-1; clone_size: -; cdr3_aa: CASKPQGVGNEQFF; cdr3_nt: TGTGCCAGCAAACCCCAGGGGGTAGGTAATGAGCAGTTCTTC
v_call: TRBV7-9; d_call: -; j_call: TRBJ2-3; clone_size: -; cdr3_aa: CASSLMWGGVGTDTQYF; cdr3_nt: TGTGCCAGCAGCTTGATGTGGGGGGGCGTCGGCACAGATACGCAGTATTTT
v_call: TRBV10-3; d_call: -; j_call: TRBJ2-1; clone_size: -; cdr3_aa: CAISGTGASSYNEQFF; cdr3_nt: TGTGCCATCAGTGGGACCGGGGCGAGCTCCTACAATGAGCAGTTCTTC
v_call: TRBV5-4; d_call: -; j_call: TRBJ2-5; clone_size: medium-sized; cdr3_aa: CATDKDGETQYF; cdr3_nt: TGTGCCACCGACAAGGATGGAGAGACCCAGTACTTC
v_call: TRBV5-1; d_call: -; j_call: TRBJ1-4; clone_size: -; cdr3_aa: CASSLALGGVSEKLFF; cdr3_nt: TGCGCCAGCAGCTTGGCATTAGGAGGAGTATCTGAAAAACTGTTTTTT
v_call: TRBV5-5; d_call: -; j_call: TRBJ1-2; clone_size: -; cdr3_aa: CASSLARAGDYGYTF; cdr3_nt: TGTGCCAGCAGCTTAGCTCGGGCTGGGGACTATGGCTACACCTTC
v_call: TRBV5-4; d_call: -; j_call: TRBJ1-2; clone_size: -; cdr3_aa: CASSNRTEHGYTF; cdr3_nt: TGTGCCAGCAGCAACCGGACAGAACATGGCTACACCTTC
v_call: TRBV14; d_call: -; j_call: TRBJ1-2; clone_size: -; cdr3_aa: CASSHLDSNYYGYTF; cdr3_nt: TGTGCCAGCAGCCACCTGGACAGCAATTACTATGGCTACACCTTC
v_call: TRBV6-1; d_call: -; j_call: TRBJ2-2; clone_size: -; cdr3_aa: CASSEGHMNTGELFF; cdr3_nt: TGTGCCAGCAGTGAGGGGCACATGAACACCGGGGAGCTGTTTTTT
v_call: TRBV27; d_call: -; j_call: TRBJ1-5; clone_size: -; cdr3_aa: CASSLGMGNQPQHF; cdr3_nt: TGTGCCAGCAGTTTAGGGATGGGGAATCAGCCCCAGCATTTT